A selection of T cell receptor beta chains follows, all from one sample in a study of Ad26.COV2.S vaccination and SARS-CoV-2 variants. Clones were sequenced by immunoSEQ multiplex PCR, and TCRdb holds only the in-frame ones, with some missing. The data hold around 300,000 clones, with 88% observed a single time. The sequences come from peripheral blood, collected in a trial of Ad26.COV2.S vaccine versus placebo. Source of these receptors: a person aged 18-65 years who received the Ad26.COV2.S COVID-19 vaccine or a placebo. Both conserved end residues are part of each CDR3. Each record gives: clone size, J gene, D gene, V gene, CDR3 DNA, CDR3 protein. A D gene is named only where the DNA matches it firmly. The listing skips clone size in some rows; elsewhere it reads once, few, many or a size class.

abundance: NA; j_gene: TRBJ1-1; d_gene: NA; v_gene: TRBV30; CDR3nt: TGTGCCTGCGACCGGGACATTTTAGCTTTCTTT; CDR3aa: CACDRDILAFF
abundance: NA; j_gene: TRBJ2-7; d_gene: NA; v_gene: TRBV21-1; CDR3nt: TGTGCCAGCAGCGGCTTTAAGTGGGGTTCACCCTACGAGCAGTACTTC; CDR3aa: CASSGFKWGSPYEQYF
abundance: NA; j_gene: TRBJ1-2; d_gene: NA; v_gene: TRBV9; CDR3nt: TGTGCCAGCAGCCCCGGACACAACTATGGCTACACCTTC; CDR3aa: CASSPGHNYGYTF
abundance: NA; j_gene: TRBJ1-6; d_gene: NA; v_gene: TRBV6-5; CDR3nt: TGTGCCAGCAGCTTGGGGCAGGGAGTAGAATCACCCCTCCACTTT; CDR3aa: CASSLGQGVESPLHF
abundance: NA; j_gene: TRBJ1-5; d_gene: NA; v_gene: TRBV6-2/TRBV6-3; CDR3nt: TGTGCCAGCAGCTATATCCCGGGACACAGTCAAGTCGGGCCCCAGCATTTT; CDR3aa: CASSYIPGHSQVGPQHF
abundance: NA; j_gene: TRBJ1-5; d_gene: NA; v_gene: TRBV15; CDR3nt: TGTGCCACCAGCAGCCGAGGGACACCCCCTAGCAATCAGCCCCAGCATTTT; CDR3aa: CATSSRGTPPSNQPQHF
abundance: NA; j_gene: TRBJ2-7; d_gene: NA; v_gene: TRBV28; CDR3nt: TGTGCCAGCAGTTCCGCCTCGTGGGGCTCCTACGAGCAGTACTTC; CDR3aa: CASSSASWGSYEQYF
abundance: NA; j_gene: TRBJ2-6; d_gene: NA; v_gene: TRBV12-3/TRBV12-4; CDR3nt: TGTGCCAGCACTCACAGCACAACTAACGTCCTGACTTTC; CDR3aa: CASTHSTTNVLTF
abundance: NA; j_gene: TRBJ1-6; d_gene: NA; v_gene: TRBV5-4; CDR3nt: TGTGCCAGCAGCTTCCCGGGCGTAAGGGGTTCACCCCTCCACTTT; CDR3aa: CASSFPGVRGSPLHF
abundance: NA; j_gene: TRBJ2-1; d_gene: NA; v_gene: TRBV6-5; CDR3nt: TGTGCCAGCAGTCATCACAATGAGCAGTTCTTC; CDR3aa: CASSHHNEQFF
abundance: NA; j_gene: TRBJ2-1; d_gene: TRBD2; v_gene: TRBV15; CDR3nt: TGTGCCACCAGCAGAGTAACAGCGGGAGGGCCCATGAAGCAGTTCTTC; CDR3aa: CATSRVTAGGPMKQFF
abundance: few; j_gene: TRBJ2-7; d_gene: TRBD2; v_gene: TRBV2; CDR3nt: TGTGCCAGCAGTCAAACCGAGGGACTAGCGGCCTACGAGCAGTACTTC; CDR3aa: CASSQTEGLAAYEQYF
abundance: NA; j_gene: TRBJ2-3; d_gene: TRBD2; v_gene: TRBV13; CDR3nt: TGTGCCAGCAGCTTAAGGCGGGAGGGGGGTACGCAGTATTTT; CDR3aa: CASSLRREGGTQYF
abundance: NA; j_gene: TRBJ1-1; d_gene: NA; v_gene: TRBV25-1; CDR3nt: TGTGCCAGCCGGGGAGGAGAAGTTACTGAAGCTTTCTTT; CDR3aa: CASRGGEVTEAFF
abundance: NA; j_gene: TRBJ2-7; d_gene: NA; v_gene: TRBV24-1; CDR3nt: TGTGCCACCAGTGATTTCCGAGGAGACGAGCAGTACTTC; CDR3aa: CATSDFRGDEQYF
abundance: NA; j_gene: TRBJ2-3; d_gene: TRBD2; v_gene: TRBV5-8; CDR3nt: TGTGCCAGCAGCTTGTGGTCGGGACTAGCGGGCCCCCTAGATACGCAGTATTTT; CDR3aa: CASSLWSGLAGPLDTQYF
abundance: NA; j_gene: TRBJ2-7; d_gene: NA; v_gene: TRBV7-3; CDR3nt: TGTGCCAGCAGCCTCACAGGGACGGGGTGGGACGAGCAGTACTTC; CDR3aa: CASSLTGTGWDEQYF
abundance: NA; j_gene: TRBJ2-7; d_gene: NA; v_gene: TRBV4-3; CDR3nt: TGCGCCAGCAGCCAAGGAAGGACGAAGTCCTACGAGCAGTACTTC; CDR3aa: CASSQGRTKSYEQYF
abundance: NA; j_gene: TRBJ2-5; d_gene: TRBD2; v_gene: TRBV19; CDR3nt: TGTGCCAGTTCGAGGACTAGCGGGAGTCTTGAGACCCAGTACTTC; CDR3aa: CASSRTSGSLETQYF
abundance: NA; j_gene: TRBJ2-1; d_gene: TRBD2; v_gene: TRBV2; CDR3nt: TGTGCCAGCAGTCCGCCGGGACTAGCGGGAGAAAATGAGCAGTTCTTC; CDR3aa: CASSPPGLAGENEQFF
abundance: NA; j_gene: TRBJ2-7; d_gene: TRBD2; v_gene: TRBV4-1; CDR3nt: TGCGCCAGCAGCCTGACTAGCGGGGGGTTCTCCTACGAGCAGTACTTC; CDR3aa: CASSLTSGGFSYEQYF
abundance: NA; j_gene: TRBJ2-2; d_gene: NA; v_gene: TRBV12-5; CDR3nt: TGTGCTAGTGGTTTGGGGACTACGGGGGAGCTGTTTTTT; CDR3aa: CASGLGTTGELFF
abundance: NA; j_gene: TRBJ2-1; d_gene: TRBD1; v_gene: TRBV25-1; CDR3nt: TGTGCCAGCAGTGGCGGACAGGGGTCCTACAATGAGCAGTTCTTC; CDR3aa: CASSGGQGSYNEQFF
abundance: NA; j_gene: TRBJ1-1; d_gene: NA; v_gene: TRBV19; CDR3nt: TGTGCCAGTAGTATAGTCCGGGGTGACACTGAAGCTTTCTTT; CDR3aa: CASSIVRGDTEAFF
abundance: few; j_gene: TRBJ2-3; d_gene: NA; v_gene: TRBV24-1; CDR3nt: TGTGCCACCAGTGGAGGTTATACGCAGTATTTT; CDR3aa: CATSGGYTQYF
abundance: once; j_gene: TRBJ1-4; d_gene: TRBD1; v_gene: TRBV7-9; CDR3nt: TGTGCCAGCAGCGGGGACTACAGGGGGTTGAGTGAAAAACTGTTTTTT; CDR3aa: CASSGDYRGLSEKLFF
abundance: NA; j_gene: TRBJ1-2; d_gene: NA; v_gene: TRBV12-3/TRBV12-4; CDR3nt: TGTGCCAGCAGTTTACCCTATAGGGATGGCTACACCTTC; CDR3aa: CASSLPYRDGYTF
abundance: NA; j_gene: TRBJ1-2; d_gene: NA; v_gene: TRBV6-1; CDR3nt: TGTGCCAGCAGTGAAATCGTCGCTGAGGCCTATGGCTACACCTTC; CDR3aa: CASSEIVAEAYGYTF
abundance: NA; j_gene: TRBJ1-6; d_gene: NA; v_gene: TRBV5-4; CDR3nt: TGTGCCAGCAGCTTGCAGGACTCCTATAATTCACCCCTCCACTTT; CDR3aa: CASSLQDSYNSPLHF
abundance: NA; j_gene: TRBJ2-7; d_gene: TRBD2; v_gene: TRBV3-1/TRBV3-2; CDR3nt: TGTGCCAGCAGCCACGGGACTAGCCGTATATCCTACGAGCAGTACTTC; CDR3aa: CASSHGTSRISYEQYF
abundance: NA; j_gene: TRBJ1-2; d_gene: NA; v_gene: TRBV12-3/TRBV12-4; CDR3nt: TGTGCCAGCAACACAAACTATGGCTACACCTTC; CDR3aa: CASNTNYGYTF
abundance: NA; j_gene: TRBJ1-1; d_gene: TRBD1; v_gene: TRBV7-3; CDR3nt: TGTGCCAGCAGCCAAGACAGGGTTAACACTGAAGCTTTCTTT; CDR3aa: CASSQDRVNTEAFF
abundance: NA; j_gene: TRBJ1-4; d_gene: NA; v_gene: TRBV21-1; CDR3nt: TGTGCCAGCACCGAATTTTCAGGGCCAACTAATGAAAAACTGTTTTTT; CDR3aa: CASTEFSGPTNEKLFF
abundance: NA; j_gene: TRBJ2-5; d_gene: NA; v_gene: TRBV28; CDR3nt: TGTGCCAGCAGTTTAGAGGGCCCGGGGACCCAGTACTTC; CDR3aa: CASSLEGPGTQYF
abundance: NA; j_gene: TRBJ2-3; d_gene: NA; v_gene: TRBV7-2; CDR3nt: TGTGCCAGCAGCTCCACAGGGACAAGCACAGATACGCAGTATTTT; CDR3aa: CASSSTGTSTDTQYF
abundance: NA; j_gene: TRBJ2-3; d_gene: NA; v_gene: TRBV5-1; CDR3nt: TGCGCCAGCAGCTTGGAAGTTACAGATACGCAGTATTTT; CDR3aa: CASSLEVTDTQYF
abundance: once; j_gene: TRBJ1-2; d_gene: TRBD1; v_gene: TRBV9; CDR3nt: TGTGCCAGCAGCACCCGACAGGGGATTTATGGCTACACCTTC; CDR3aa: CASSTRQGIYGYTF
abundance: NA; j_gene: TRBJ2-5; d_gene: TRBD1; v_gene: TRBV7-2; CDR3nt: TGTGCCAGCAGCAAGGGACAGGGGGACTGGGAGACCCAGTACTTC; CDR3aa: CASSKGQGDWETQYF
abundance: NA; j_gene: TRBJ2-7; d_gene: TRBD2; v_gene: TRBV9; CDR3nt: TGTGCCAGCAGCGTAGCAGGCGGACTAGCGGGCCACGAGCAGTACTTC; CDR3aa: CASSVAGGLAGHEQYF
abundance: NA; j_gene: TRBJ2-3; d_gene: TRBD2; v_gene: TRBV19; CDR3nt: TGTGCCACGGATGGGGGGGCCAGGACTAGCGGGACAGATACGCAGTATTTT; CDR3aa: CATDGGARTSGTDTQYF
abundance: NA; j_gene: TRBJ1-3; d_gene: NA; v_gene: TRBV12-3/TRBV12-4; CDR3nt: TGTGCCAGCAGCTACAGGGGAAACACCATATATTTT; CDR3aa: CASSYRGNTIYF
abundance: NA; j_gene: TRBJ2-3; d_gene: TRBD2; v_gene: TRBV6-5; CDR3nt: TGTGCCAGCTCCCTGGAGGCGGGAGGCACAGATACGCAGTATTTT; CDR3aa: CASSLEAGGTDTQYF
abundance: NA; j_gene: TRBJ2-1; d_gene: TRBD1; v_gene: TRBV5-6; CDR3nt: TGTGCCAGCAGCTTGCTTGGACAGGGTTACAATGAGCAGTTCTTC; CDR3aa: CASSLLGQGYNEQFF
abundance: NA; j_gene: TRBJ2-7; d_gene: TRBD1; v_gene: TRBV9; CDR3nt: TGTGCCAGCAGCGTCGGCAGGGGGCAGTTCGAGCAGTACTTC; CDR3aa: CASSVGRGQFEQYF
abundance: once; j_gene: TRBJ2-2; d_gene: NA; v_gene: TRBV3-1/TRBV3-2; CDR3nt: TGTGCCAGCAGCCTCTTGGACGGATCCGGGGAGCTGTTTTTT; CDR3aa: CASSLLDGSGELFF
abundance: NA; j_gene: TRBJ1-1; d_gene: NA; v_gene: TRBV19; CDR3nt: TGTGCCAGTAGTATGGCTCTTACAGGGTTTATTCTCTTT; CDR3aa: CASSMALTGFILF
abundance: NA; j_gene: TRBJ2-2; d_gene: NA; v_gene: TRBV20-1; CDR3nt: TGCAGTGCTAGTGCAGGGACCGGGGAGCTGTTTTTT; CDR3aa: CSASAGTGELFF
abundance: NA; j_gene: TRBJ2-1; d_gene: TRBD2; v_gene: TRBV3-1/TRBV3-2; CDR3nt: TGTGCCAGCACCCCCCAGACTAGCGGGGGGGCGGGGGAGCAGTTCTTC; CDR3aa: CASTPQTSGGAGEQFF
abundance: NA; j_gene: TRBJ2-1; d_gene: TRBD2; v_gene: TRBV7-9; CDR3nt: TGTGCCAGCATAGCGGGAGCCTACAATGAGCAGTTCTTC; CDR3aa: CASIAGAYNEQFF
abundance: few; j_gene: TRBJ1-4; d_gene: NA; v_gene: TRBV6-5; CDR3nt: TGTGCCAGCAGTACGTACTCCGAAAAACTGTTTTTT; CDR3aa: CASSTYSEKLFF
abundance: NA; j_gene: TRBJ1-6; d_gene: TRBD1; v_gene: TRBV6-6; CDR3nt: TGTGCCAGCAGGGGGGACAGGATGTATAATTCACCCCTCCACTTT; CDR3aa: CASRGDRMYNSPLHF
abundance: few; j_gene: TRBJ1-2; d_gene: NA; v_gene: TRBV2; CDR3nt: TGTGCCAGCATTCGGGGCTATGGCTACACCTTC; CDR3aa: CASIRGYGYTF
abundance: NA; j_gene: TRBJ1-5; d_gene: TRBD1; v_gene: TRBV18; CDR3nt: TGTGCCAGCTCACCAGGGACAGGTTATCATCAGCCCCAGCATTTT; CDR3aa: CASSPGTGYHQPQHF